One T cell receptor (beta chain) is described in this entry. The clone's antigen remains unknown. No much larger clonotype is one base removed from it; base qualities were not supplied. All donors were healthy Caucasians. The twin cohort consisted of three pairs of female monozygotic twins, all aged roughly 18 to 30 years. RNA for TCR libraries was isolated from peripheral blood mononuclear cells. This entry comes from a study of identical twins (dated by TCRdb to the mid-2010s). Looking at the study overall: To test whether fetal clonotypes persist, the study used deep sequencing on TCR alpha and beta repertoires from monozygotic twins, unrelated adults of various ages, and cord blood. Replicate twin experiments were performed at different times using different library preparation protocols to rule out contamination.

Findings and caveats that apply to the study as a whole: In beta out-of-frame sequences, excess twin sharing was weaker, because having fewer shared sequences lowered the signal-to-noise ratio. Because the same donors could not be followed over many years, the conclusions relied on cross-sectional statistical analysis. Recombination models systematically underestimated out-of-frame TCR alpha sharing in monozygotic twins but agreed with sharing between unrelated individuals. Compared with coincidental sharing between unrelated individuals, an excess of low generation-probability sequences was observed among out-of-frame TCR alpha sequences shared between twins. Fewer insertions were carried by abundant cord blood beta clonotypes, a similar but weaker trend appeared in young adult naive repertoires, and no such trend appeared in memory repertoires. Zero-insertion analyses could be partly confounded by invariant T cells such as MAIT and iNKT, though diverse VJ usage argued against such confounding for most clonotypes.

For CDR1 and CDR2, the germline V gene (reference sequence) lists MNHEY and SMNVEV. Its CDR3 holds 13 amino acids, cysteine through phenylalanine. Only the CDR3 DNA stays, 39 bases, in frame from base 1. The germline ends are 21 bases apart after V is trimmed by 11 bases and J by 8 bases. To prepare the library, 5' RACE was applied. Instrument on record: Illumina HiSeq 2000. Template switching introduced a universal primer binding site; the final cDNA contained a unique molecular identifier, enabling accurate counting of TCR cDNA molecules. Specific primers in the conserved constant-segment region were used to synthesize first-strand cDNA for TCR alpha and beta chains. Each cDNA library was double barcoded, with a SMART-Mk sample barcode plus Illumina barcodes, to control for contamination. TruSeq adapter sequences, together with Illumina sample barcodes, were added in two successive PCR steps. TCR alpha and beta cDNA libraries were sequenced on the Illumina HiSeq platform with custom primers. As for the authors' bioinformatics: MiGEC was used to process raw reads and extract unique molecular identifiers, and MiXCR was used to find CDR3 positions. Recombination models were inferred per individual with the repgenHMM and IGoR tools using an EM algorithm. The analysis of shared clonotypes was done with the tcR package in R, with sharing normalized by the product of cloneset sizes. To study raw recombination free of thymic and clonal selection effects, out-of-frame nonproductive sequences were analyzed. TCRdb reworked the public reads: Q25 trimming with fastp, MiXCR clone assembly, productive beta chains retained. Identical CDR3 protein sequences are pooled into one entry, listed with their most common genes and DNA. In this record, the V and J calls reflect TCRdb's handling and not the investigators' own analysis. For this sample there are hundreds of thousands of distinct CDR3 sequences; about 20% appear just once. The ten largest clonotypes hold roughly 4% of the sample.

Another study also made use of these data, one on T cells expressing NK-cell markers. Per that second paper: In sorted CD3+CD56+NKG2C+, CD3+CD56+NKG2C- and CD3+CD56-NKG2C+ T-cell subsets from several donors, TCR beta-chain repertoires were profiled. Of the eight sequenced donors, seven were found to be HCMV-seropositive and one was found to be HCMV-seronegative. In several experiments an anti-gammadeltaTCR antibody was added to restrict sorting to alphabetaTCR-expressing T cells. For 5 or 6 donors, the dominant CD3+CD56+NKG2C+ clonotypes were among the top 10 CD8+ clonotypes and accounted for about 1.0-8% of CD8+ T cells. Those dominant clonotypes were again the most abundant among CD3+CD56-NKG2C+ cells in a handful of donors, at about 28.3-65%. It remained unclear whether the expanded NKG2C-expressing T cell clones were specific for HCMV antigens. Randomly selected healthy volunteers, three men and five women, were used as the eight sequenced donors. HCMV serostatus was determined by detecting HCMV-specific IgG in serum with a commercial ELISA kit. For 5 or 6 donors, unsorted PBMC were also used to sequence bulk peripheral blood T-cell repertoires. MIGEC was used to demultiplex reads and group the reads by UMI, and MiTCR was used to assemble and quantify clonotypes. To exclude erroneous sequences, any TCR cDNA sequence not supported by at least two reads was discarded. Downstream repertoire analysis used the tcR package, and clonotypes were matched across fractions by CDR3 nucleotide sequence plus V segment. Antigen specificity was annotated against VDJdb with VDJmatch, allowing one amino acid substitution in CDR3.

The material sequenced was PBMCs. The receptor was isolated from a woman under 30 in good health. The rearranged chain carries TRBV27 and TRBJ1-1; TRBD1 is a weak D gene call, 5 bases matching. In nucleotide form, the sequence is TGTGCCGGGACTCGGACGGAGTTGGACGAAGCTTTCTTT. This yields the protein CAGTRTELDEAFF.